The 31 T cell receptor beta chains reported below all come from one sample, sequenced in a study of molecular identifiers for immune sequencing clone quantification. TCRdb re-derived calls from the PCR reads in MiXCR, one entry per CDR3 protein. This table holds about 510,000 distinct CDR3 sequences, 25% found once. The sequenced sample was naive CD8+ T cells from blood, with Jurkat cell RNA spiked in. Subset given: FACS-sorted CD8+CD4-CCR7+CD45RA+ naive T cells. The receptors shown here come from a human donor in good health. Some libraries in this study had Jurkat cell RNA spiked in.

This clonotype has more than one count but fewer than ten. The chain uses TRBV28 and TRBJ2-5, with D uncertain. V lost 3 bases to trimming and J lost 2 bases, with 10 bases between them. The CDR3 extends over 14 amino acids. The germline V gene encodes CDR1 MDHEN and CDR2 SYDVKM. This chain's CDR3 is CASSFSVGQETQYF. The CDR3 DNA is TGTGCCAGCAGTTTCAGCGTTGGGCAAGAGACCCAGTACTTC.

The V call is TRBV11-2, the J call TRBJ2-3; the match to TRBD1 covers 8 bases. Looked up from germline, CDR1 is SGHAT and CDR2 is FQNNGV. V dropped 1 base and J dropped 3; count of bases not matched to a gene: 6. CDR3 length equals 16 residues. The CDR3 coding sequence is TGTGCCAGCAGCTTAGGGACAGGGCCATGGACAGATACGCAGTATTTT. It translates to CASSLGTGPWTDTQYF.

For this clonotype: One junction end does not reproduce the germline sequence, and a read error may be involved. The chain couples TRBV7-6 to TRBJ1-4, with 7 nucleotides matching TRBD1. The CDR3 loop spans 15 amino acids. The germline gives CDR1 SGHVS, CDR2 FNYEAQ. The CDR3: CASTLGGQLNEKLLF. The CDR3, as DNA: TGTGCCAGCACCCTCGGGGGACAGCTTAATGAAAAACTGCTTTTT.

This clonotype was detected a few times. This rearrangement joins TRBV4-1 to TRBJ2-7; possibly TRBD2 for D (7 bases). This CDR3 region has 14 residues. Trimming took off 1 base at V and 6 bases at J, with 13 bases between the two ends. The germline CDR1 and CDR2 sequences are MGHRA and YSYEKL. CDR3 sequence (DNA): TGCGCCAGCAGCCAAGTCGCCGGGGGGCCCGAGCAGTACTTC. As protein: CASSQVAGGPEQYF.

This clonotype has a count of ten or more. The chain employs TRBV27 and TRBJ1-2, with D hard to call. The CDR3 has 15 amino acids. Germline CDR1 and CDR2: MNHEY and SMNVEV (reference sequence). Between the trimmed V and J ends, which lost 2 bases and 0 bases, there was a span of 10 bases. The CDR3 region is CASSLKGTANYGYTF. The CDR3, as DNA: TGTGCCAGCAGTTTAAAAGGAACAGCTAACTATGGCTACACCTTC.

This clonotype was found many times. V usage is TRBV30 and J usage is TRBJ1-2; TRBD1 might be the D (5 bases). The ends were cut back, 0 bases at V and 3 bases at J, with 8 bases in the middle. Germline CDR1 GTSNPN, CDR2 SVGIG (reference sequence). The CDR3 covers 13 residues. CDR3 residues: CAWSVRGDYGYTF. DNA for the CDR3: TGTGCCTGGAGTGTACGGGGCGACTATGGCTACACCTTC.

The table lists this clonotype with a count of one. CDR3 sequence (DNA): TGTGCCAGTAGTATCACAGGGGATGAAGCTTTCTTT. Protein: CASSITGDEAFF. The rearrangement uses TRBV19 and TRBJ1-1, with 7 bases lining up with TRBD1. Germline V CDR1 and CDR2: LNHDA, SQIVND (reference sequence). CDR3 size: 12 residues. With 3 bases clipped from V and 7 bases from J, the junction kept 2 bases outside the gene matches.

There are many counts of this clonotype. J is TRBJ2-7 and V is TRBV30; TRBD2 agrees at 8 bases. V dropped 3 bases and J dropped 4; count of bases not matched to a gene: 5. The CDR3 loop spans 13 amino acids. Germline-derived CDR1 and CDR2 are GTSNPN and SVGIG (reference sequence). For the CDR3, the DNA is TGTGCCTGGAGCTCTAGCGGGCCATACGAGCAGTACTTC. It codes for CAWSSSGPYEQYF.

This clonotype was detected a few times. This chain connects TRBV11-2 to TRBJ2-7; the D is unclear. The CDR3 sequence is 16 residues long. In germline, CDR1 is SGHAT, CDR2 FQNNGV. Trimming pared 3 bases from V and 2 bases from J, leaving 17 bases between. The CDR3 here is CASSFGAGYPAYEQYF. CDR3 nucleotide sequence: TGTGCCAGCAGCTTTGGAGCCGGATACCCCGCCTACGAGCAGTACTTC.

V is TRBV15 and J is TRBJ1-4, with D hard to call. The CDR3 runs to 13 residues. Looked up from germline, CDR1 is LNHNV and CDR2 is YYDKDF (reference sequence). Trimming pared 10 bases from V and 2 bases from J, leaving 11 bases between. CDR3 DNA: TGTGCCAAAACGTTTTCCACTAATGAAAAACTGTTTTTT. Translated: CAKTFSTNEKLFF.

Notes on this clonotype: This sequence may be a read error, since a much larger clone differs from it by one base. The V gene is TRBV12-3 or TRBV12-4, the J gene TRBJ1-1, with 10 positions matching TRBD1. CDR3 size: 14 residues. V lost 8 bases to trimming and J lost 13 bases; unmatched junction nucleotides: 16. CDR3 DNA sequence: TGTGCCAGCGGTTCAGACAGGGGGCTGGTGGACGTTTTCTTT. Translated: CASGSDRGLVDVFF.

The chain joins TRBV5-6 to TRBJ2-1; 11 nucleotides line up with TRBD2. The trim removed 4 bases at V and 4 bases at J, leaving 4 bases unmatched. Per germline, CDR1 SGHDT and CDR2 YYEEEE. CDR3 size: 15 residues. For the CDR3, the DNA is TGTGCCAGCAGCCGGACTAGCGGGTATTACAATGAGCAGTTCTTC. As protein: CASSRTSGYYNEQFF.

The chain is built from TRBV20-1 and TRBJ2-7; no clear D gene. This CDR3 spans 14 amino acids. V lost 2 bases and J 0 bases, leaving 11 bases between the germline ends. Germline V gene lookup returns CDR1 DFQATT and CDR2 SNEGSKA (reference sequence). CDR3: CSARRPSSSYEQYF. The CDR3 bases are TGCAGTGCTAGACGACCTAGTAGCTCCTACGAGCAGTACTTC.

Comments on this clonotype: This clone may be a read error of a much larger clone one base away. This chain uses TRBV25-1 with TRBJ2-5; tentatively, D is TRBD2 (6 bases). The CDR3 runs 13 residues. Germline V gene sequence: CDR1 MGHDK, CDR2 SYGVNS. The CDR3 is CASIVSGQGTQYF. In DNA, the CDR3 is TGTGCCAGCATTGTTAGCGGTCAAGGGACCCAGTACTTC. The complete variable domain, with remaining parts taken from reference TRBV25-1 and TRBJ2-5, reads EADIYQTPRYLVIGTGKKITLECSQTMGHDKMYWYQQDPGMELHLIHYSYGVNSTEKGDLSSESTVSRIRTEHFPLTLESARPSHTSQYLCASIVSGQGTQYFGPGTRLLVL.

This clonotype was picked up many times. The CDR3 DNA follows: TGTGCCAGCAGTTACGGAGACTATGGCTACACCTTC. This sequence encodes CASSYGDYGYTF. The chain is built from TRBV6-2 or TRBV6-3 and TRBJ1-2, with D unclear. CDR1 MNHEY and CDR2 SVGEGT come from the germline V gene. There are 12 residues in the CDR3. Deletions cut 2 bases from V and 3 bases from J, with 4 bases between.

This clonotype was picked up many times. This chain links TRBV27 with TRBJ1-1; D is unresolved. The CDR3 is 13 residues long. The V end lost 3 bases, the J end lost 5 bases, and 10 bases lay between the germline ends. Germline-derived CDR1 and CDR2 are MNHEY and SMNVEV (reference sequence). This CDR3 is CASSFTGVTEAFF. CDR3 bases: TGTGCCAGCAGTTTCACCGGGGTGACTGAAGCTTTCTTT.

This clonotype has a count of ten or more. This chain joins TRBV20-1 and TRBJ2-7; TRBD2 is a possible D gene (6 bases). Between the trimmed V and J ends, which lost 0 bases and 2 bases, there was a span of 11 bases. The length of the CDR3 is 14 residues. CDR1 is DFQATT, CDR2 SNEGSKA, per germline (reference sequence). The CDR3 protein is CSARDYAGPYEQYF. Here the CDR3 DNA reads TGCAGTGCTAGAGATTATGCGGGGCCCTACGAGCAGTACTTC.

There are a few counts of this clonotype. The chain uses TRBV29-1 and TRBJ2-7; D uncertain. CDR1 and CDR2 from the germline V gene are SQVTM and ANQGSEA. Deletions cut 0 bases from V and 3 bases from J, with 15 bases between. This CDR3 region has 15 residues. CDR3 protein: CSVEDFKGLDYEQYF. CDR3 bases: TGCAGCGTTGAAGATTTTAAGGGCTTAGACTACGAGCAGTACTTC.

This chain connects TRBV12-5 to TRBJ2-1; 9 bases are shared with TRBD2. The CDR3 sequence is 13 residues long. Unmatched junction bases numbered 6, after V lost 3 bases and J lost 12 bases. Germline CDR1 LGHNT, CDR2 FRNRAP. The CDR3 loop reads CASGLGREGAQFF. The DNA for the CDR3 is TGTGCTAGTGGTTTAGGGCGGGAGGGCGCGCAGTTCTTC.

The CDR3 sequence is CASSQTTGGLDTEAFF. The CDR3 DNA reads TGTGCCAGCAGCCAGACTACAGGGGGGTTGGACACTGAAGCTTTCTTT. This chain uses TRBV16 with TRBJ1-1; 8 bases match TRBD1. J lost 3 bases, V lost 3 bases, and 9 bases had no gene match. This CDR3 has 16 amino acids. Germline V gives CDR1 KGHSY, CDR2 FQNENV. Drawing the rest from reference TRBV16 and TRBJ1-1, the complete variable domain is GEEVAQTPKHLVRGEGQKAKLYCAPIKGHSYVFWYQQVLKNEFKFLISFQNENVFDETGMPKERFSAKCLPNSPCSLEIQATKLEDSAVYFCASSQTTGGLDTEAFFGQGTRLTVV.

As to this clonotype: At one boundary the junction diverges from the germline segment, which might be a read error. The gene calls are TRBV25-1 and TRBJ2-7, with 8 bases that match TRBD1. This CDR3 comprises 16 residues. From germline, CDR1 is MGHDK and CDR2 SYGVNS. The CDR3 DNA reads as TGTGCCAGCAGTCGATGGACAGGGACGAGCTCCTACAAGCAGTACTTC. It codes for CASSRWTGTSSYKQYF.

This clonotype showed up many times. The CDR3 spells CSVEGLVEQYF. CDR3 bases: TGCAGCGTTGAGGGACTAGTCGAGCAGTACTTC. The chain carries TRBV29-1 and TRBJ2-7; 8 positions match TRBD2. Trimming removed 3 bases from V and 6 bases from J; junction bases left unmatched: 1. CDR1 SQVTM and CDR2 ANQGSEA come from the germline V gene. This CDR3 spans 11 amino acids.

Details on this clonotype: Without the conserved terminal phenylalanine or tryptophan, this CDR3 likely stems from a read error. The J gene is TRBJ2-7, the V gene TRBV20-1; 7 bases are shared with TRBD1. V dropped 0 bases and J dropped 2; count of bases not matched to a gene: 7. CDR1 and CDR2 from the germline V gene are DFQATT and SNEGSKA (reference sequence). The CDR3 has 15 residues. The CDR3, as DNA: TGCAGTGCTAGAGATGGGGACAGCCCAACCTACGAGCAGTACTCC. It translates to CSARDGDSPTYEQYS.

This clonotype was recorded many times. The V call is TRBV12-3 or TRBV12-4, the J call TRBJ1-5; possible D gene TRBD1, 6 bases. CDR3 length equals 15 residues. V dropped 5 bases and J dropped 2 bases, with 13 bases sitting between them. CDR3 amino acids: CASSETGFGNQPQHF. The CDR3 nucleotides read TGTGCCAGCAGTGAAACAGGGTTTGGCAATCAGCCCCAGCATTTT.

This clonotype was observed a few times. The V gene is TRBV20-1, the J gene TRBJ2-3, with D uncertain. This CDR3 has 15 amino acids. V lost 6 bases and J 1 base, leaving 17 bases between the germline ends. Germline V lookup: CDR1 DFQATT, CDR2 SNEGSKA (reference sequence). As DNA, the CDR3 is TGCAGTGCGTATATCTACTACCGGGGCACAGATACGCAGTATTTT. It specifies CSAYIYYRGTDTQYF.

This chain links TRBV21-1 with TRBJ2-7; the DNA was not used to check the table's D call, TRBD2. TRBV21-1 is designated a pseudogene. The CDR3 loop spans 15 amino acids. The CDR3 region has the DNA TGTGCCAGCAGCAACGGACTAGCGGGATGTGACGAGCAGTACTTC. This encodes CASSNGLAGCDEQYF.

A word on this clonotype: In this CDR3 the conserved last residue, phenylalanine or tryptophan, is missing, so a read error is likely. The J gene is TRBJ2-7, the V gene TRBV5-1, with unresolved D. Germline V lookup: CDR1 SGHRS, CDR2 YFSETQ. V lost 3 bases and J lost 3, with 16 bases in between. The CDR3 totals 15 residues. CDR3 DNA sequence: TGCGCCAGCAGCTCTTGGCCGGACGGAGACTACGAGCAGTACCTC. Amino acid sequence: CASSSWPDGDYEQYL.

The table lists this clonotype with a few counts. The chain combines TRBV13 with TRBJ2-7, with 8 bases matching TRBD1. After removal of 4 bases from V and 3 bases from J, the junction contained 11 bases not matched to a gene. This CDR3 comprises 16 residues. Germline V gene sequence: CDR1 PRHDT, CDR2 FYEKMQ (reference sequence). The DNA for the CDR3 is TGTGCCAGCAGCTCCATGGGGACAGGCACGGACTACGAGCAGTACTTC. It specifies CASSSMGTGTDYEQYF.

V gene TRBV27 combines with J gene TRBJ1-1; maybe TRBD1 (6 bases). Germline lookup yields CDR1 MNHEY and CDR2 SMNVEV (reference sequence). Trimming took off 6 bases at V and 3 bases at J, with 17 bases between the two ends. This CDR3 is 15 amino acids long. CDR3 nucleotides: TGTGCCAGCAGATCGTACCCTACAGGGTACACTGAAGCTTTCTTT. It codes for CASRSYPTGYTEAFF.

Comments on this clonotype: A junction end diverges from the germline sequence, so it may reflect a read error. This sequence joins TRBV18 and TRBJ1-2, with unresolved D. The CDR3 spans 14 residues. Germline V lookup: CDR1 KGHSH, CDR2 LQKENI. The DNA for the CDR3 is TGTGCCAGCCCACCACCGGGGACTAACTATGGCTACACCTTC. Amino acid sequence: CASPPPGTNYGYTF.

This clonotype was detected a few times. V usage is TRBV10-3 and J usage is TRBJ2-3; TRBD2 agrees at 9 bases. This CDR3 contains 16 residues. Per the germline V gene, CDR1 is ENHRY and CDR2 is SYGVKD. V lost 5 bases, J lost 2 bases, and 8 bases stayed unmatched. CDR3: CAISLGLAVTTDTQYF. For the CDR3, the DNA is TGTGCCATCAGTCTGGGACTAGCAGTTACCACAGATACGCAGTATTTT.